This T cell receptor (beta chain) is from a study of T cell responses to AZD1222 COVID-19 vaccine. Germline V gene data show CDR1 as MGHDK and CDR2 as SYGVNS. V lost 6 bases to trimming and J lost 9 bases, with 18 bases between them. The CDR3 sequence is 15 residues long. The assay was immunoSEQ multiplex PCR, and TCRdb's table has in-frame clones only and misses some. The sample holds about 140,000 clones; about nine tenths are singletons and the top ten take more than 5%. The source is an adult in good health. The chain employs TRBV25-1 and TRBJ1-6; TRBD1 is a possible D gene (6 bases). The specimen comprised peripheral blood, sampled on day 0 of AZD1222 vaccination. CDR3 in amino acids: CASRVTGIVASPLHF. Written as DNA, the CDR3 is TGTGCCAGCAGAGTAACAGGGATCGTAGCTTCACCCCTCCACTTT.